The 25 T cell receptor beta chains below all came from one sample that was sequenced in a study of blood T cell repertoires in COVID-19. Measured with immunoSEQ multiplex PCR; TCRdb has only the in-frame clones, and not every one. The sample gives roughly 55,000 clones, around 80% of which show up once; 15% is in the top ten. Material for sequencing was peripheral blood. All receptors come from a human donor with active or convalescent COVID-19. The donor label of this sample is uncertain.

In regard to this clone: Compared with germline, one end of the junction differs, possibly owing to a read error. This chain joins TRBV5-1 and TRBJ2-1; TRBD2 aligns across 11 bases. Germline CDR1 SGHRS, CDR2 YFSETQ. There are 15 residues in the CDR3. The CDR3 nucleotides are TGCGCCAGCAGCTTGACTAGCGGGAGCTACGATGAGCAGTTCTTC. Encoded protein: CASSLTSGSYDEQFF.

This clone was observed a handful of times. As DNA, the CDR3 is TGTGCCAGCAGCTTGGGCATTACTAACACCGGGGAGCTGTTTTTT. It encodes CASSLGITNTGELFF. This sequence joins TRBV5-4 and TRBJ2-2; D unresolved. Germline loops: CDR1 SGHNT, CDR2 YYREEE (reference sequence). V lost 0 bases, J lost 2 bases, and 8 bases lay in between. The CDR3 length is 15 residues.

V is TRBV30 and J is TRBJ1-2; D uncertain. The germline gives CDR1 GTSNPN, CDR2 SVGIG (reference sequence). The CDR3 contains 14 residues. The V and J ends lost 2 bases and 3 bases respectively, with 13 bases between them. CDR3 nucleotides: TGTGCCTGGAGTCCGGACTCAGGTTACTATGGCTACACCTTC. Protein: CAWSPDSGYYGYTF.

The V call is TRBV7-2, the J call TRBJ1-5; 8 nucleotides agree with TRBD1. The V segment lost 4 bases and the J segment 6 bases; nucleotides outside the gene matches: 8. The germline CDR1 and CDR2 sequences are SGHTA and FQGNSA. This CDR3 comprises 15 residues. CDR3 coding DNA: TGTGCCAGCAGCTACGGACAGGGCTTACCTCAGCCCCAGCATTTT. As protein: CASSYGQGLPQPQHF.

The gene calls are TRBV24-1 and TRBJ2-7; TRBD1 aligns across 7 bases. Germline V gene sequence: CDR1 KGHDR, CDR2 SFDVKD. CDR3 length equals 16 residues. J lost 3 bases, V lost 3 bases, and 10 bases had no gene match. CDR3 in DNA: TGTGCCACCAGTGATGGGACAGCACTCAAAGGCTACGAGCAGTACTTC. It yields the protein CATSDGTALKGYEQYF.

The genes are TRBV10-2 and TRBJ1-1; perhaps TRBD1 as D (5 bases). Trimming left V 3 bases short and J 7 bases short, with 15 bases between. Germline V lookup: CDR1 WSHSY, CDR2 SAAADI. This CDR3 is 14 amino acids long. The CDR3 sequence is CASSDGERGHEAFF. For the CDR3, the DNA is TGCGCCAGCAGTGATGGCGAAAGGGGCCATGAAGCTTTCTTT.

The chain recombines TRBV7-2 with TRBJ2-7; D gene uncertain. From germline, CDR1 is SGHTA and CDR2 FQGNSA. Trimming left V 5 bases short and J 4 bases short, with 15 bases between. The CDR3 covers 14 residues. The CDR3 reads CASSPLDGLYEQYF. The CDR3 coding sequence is TGTGCCAGCAGCCCTCTCGACGGGTTATACGAGCAGTACTTC.

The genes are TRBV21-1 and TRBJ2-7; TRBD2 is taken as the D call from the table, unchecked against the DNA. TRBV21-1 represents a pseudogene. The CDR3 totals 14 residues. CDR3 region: CASSDRGGAYEQYF. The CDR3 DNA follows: TGTGCCAGCAGCGACCGGGGCGGGGCCTACGAGCAGTACTTC.

The CDR3 coding sequence is TGTGCCAGCATCCCACAGGGGGCTATTGGCTACACCTTC. Translation: CASIPQGAIGYTF. J is TRBJ1-2 and V is TRBV12-3 or TRBV12-4; 9 positions match TRBD1. CDR3 length equals 13 residues. V lost 7 bases and J lost 7; bases outside the gene matches: 7.

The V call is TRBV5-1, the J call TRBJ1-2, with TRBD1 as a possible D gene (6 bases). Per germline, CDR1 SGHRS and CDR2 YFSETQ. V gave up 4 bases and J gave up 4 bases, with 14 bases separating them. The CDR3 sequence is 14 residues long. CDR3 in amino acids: CASSPTGSSYGYTF. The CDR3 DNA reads TGCGCCAGCAGCCCGACAGGCTCGAGCTATGGCTACACCTTC.

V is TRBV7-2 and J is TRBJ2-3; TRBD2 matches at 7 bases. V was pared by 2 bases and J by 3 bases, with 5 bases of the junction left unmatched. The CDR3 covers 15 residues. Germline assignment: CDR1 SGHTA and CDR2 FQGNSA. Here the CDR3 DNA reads TGTGCCAGCAGCTTAATTAGCGGGCGTACAGATACGCAGTATTTT. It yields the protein CASSLISGRTDTQYF.

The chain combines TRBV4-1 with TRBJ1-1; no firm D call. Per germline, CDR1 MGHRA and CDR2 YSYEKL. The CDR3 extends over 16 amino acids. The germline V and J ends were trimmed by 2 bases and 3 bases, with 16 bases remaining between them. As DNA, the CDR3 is TGCGCCAGCAGCCAAAGGTCTGGGAGAGTGCACACTGAAGCTTTCTTT. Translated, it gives CASSQRSGRVHTEAFF.

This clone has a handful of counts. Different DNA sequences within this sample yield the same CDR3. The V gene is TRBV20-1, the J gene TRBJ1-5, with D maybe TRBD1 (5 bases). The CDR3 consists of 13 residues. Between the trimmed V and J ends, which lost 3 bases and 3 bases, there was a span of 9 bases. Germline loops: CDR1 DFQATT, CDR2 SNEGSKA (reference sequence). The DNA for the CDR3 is TGCAGTGCTAGTACGGGGGTCAATCAGCCCCAGCATTTT. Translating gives CSASTGVNQPQHF.

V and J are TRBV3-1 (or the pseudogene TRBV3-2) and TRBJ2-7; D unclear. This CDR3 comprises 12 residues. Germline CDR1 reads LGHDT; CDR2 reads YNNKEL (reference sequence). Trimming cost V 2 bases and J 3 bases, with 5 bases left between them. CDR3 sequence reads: CASSQLVYEQYF. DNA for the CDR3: TGTGCCAGCAGCCAACTAGTCTACGAGCAGTACTTC.

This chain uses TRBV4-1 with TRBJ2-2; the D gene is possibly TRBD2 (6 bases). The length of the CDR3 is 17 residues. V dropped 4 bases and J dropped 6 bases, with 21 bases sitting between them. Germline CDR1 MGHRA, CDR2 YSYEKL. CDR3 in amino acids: CASSLPGGADGAGELFF. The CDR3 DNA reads TGCGCCAGCAGCCTACCGGGCGGGGCCGATGGGGCCGGGGAGCTGTTTTTT.

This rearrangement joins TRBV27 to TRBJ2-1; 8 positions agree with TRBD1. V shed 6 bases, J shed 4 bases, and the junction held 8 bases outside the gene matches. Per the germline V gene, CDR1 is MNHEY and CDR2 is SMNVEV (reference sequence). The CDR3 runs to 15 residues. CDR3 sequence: CASSFRTGNYNEQFF. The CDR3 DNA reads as TGTGCCAGCAGCTTCCGGACAGGGAATTACAATGAGCAGTTCTTC.

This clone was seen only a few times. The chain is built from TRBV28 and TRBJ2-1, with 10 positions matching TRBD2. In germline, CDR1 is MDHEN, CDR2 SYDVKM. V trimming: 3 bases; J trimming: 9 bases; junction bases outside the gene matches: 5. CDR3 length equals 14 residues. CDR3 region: CASSFLAGGGEQFF. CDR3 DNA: TGTGCCAGCAGTTTCTTAGCGGGAGGAGGTGAGCAGTTCTTC.

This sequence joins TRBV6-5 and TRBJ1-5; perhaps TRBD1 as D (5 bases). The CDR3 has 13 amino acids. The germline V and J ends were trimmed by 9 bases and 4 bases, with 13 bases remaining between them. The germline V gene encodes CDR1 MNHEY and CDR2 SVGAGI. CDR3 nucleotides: TGTGCCAGTGCAGGGCAGGCGAATCAGCCCCAGCATTTT. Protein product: CASAGQANQPQHF.

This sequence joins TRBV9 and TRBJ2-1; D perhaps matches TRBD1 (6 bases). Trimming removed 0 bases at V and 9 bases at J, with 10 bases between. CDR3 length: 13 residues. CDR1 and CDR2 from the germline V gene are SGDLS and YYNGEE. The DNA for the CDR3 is TGTGCCAGCAGCGTAGCTACAGGGACTGAGCAGTTCTTC. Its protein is CASSVATGTEQFF.

CDR3 coding DNA: TGTGCCTGGAGCGTCACTACAATGAACACTGAAGCTTTCTTT. It specifies CAWSVTTMNTEAFF. This chain connects TRBV30 to TRBJ1-1; no definite D call. The V gene lost 3 bases and the J gene lost 0 bases, with 11 bases spanning the gap. The CDR3 has 14 amino acids. CDR1 is GTSNPN and CDR2 is SVGIG in the germline V gene (reference sequence).

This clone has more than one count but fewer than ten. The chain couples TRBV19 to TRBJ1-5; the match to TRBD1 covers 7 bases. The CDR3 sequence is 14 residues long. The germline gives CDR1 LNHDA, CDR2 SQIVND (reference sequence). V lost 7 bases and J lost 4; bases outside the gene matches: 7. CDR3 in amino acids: CASTRTGNNQPQHF. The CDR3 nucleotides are TGTGCCAGTACTAGGACAGGAAATAATCAGCCCCAGCATTTT.

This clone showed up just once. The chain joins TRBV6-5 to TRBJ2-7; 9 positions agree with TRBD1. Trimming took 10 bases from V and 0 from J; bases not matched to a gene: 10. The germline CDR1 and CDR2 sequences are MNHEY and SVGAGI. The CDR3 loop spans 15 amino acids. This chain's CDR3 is CATTTGTGSSYEQYF. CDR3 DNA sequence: TGTGCCACCACTACGGGGACAGGGAGCTCCTACGAGCAGTACTTC.

The CDR3 region is CASSIAGTDTQYF. The CDR3 DNA reads as TGCGCCAGCAGCATCGCAGGTACAGATACGCAGTATTTT. The chain recombines TRBV5-1 with TRBJ2-3; D is unclear. The CDR3 runs 13 residues. The ends were cut back, 4 bases at V and 3 bases at J, with 9 bases in the middle. Germline V lookup: CDR1 SGHRS, CDR2 YFSETQ.

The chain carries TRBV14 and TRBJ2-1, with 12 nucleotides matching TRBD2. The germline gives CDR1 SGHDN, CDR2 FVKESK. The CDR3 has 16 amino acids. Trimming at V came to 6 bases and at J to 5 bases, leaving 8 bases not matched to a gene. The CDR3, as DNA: TGTGCCAGCAGTCAACTCGGACTAGCGGGAAACAATGAGCAGTTCTTC. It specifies CASSQLGLAGNNEQFF.

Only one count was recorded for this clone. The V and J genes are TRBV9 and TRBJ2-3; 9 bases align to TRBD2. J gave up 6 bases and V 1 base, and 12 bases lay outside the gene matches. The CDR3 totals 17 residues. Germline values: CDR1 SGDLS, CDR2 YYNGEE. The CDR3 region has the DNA TGTGCCAGCAGCGTAAGGGCTAGCGGGAATCGTGACGATACGCAGTATTTT. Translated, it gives CASSVRASGNRDDTQYF.